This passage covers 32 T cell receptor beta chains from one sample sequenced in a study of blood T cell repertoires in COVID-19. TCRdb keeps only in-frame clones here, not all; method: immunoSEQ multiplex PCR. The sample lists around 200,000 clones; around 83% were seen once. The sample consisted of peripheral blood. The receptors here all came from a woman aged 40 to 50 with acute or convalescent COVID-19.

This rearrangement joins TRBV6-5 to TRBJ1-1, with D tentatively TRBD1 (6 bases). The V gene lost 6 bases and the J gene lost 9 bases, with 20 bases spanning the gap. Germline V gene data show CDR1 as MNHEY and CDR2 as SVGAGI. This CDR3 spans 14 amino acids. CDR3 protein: CASRQGTSLLQAFF. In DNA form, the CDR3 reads TGTGCCAGCAGGCAGGGGACGTCGCTTCTGCAAGCTTTCTTT.

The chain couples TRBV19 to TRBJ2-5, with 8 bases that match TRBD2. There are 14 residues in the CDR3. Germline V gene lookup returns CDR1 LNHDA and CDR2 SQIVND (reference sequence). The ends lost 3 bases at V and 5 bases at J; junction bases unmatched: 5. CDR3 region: CASSIGGGKETQYF. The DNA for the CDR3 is TGTGCCAGTAGTATTGGCGGGGGGAAGGAGACCCAGTACTTC.

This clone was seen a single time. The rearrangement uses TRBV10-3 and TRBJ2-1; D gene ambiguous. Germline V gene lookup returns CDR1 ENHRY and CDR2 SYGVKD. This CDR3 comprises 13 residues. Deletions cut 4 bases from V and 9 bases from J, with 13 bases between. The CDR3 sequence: CAISANLLSEQFF. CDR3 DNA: TGTGCCATCAGTGCCAACTTGTTGTCTGAGCAGTTCTTC.

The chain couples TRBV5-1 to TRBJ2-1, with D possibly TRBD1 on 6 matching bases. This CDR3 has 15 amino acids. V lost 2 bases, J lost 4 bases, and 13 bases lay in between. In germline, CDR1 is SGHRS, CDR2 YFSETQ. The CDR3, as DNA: TGCGCCAGCAGCTTAAGGGCAGGGGAGTACAATGAGCAGTTCTTC. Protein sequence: CASSLRAGEYNEQFF.

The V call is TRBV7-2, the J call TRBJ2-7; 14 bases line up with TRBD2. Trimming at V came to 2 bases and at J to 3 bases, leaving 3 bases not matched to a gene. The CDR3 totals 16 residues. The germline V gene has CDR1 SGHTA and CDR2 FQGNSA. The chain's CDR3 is CASSLQGTSGGYEQYF. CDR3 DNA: TGTGCCAGCAGCTTACAAGGGACTAGCGGGGGCTACGAGCAGTACTTC.

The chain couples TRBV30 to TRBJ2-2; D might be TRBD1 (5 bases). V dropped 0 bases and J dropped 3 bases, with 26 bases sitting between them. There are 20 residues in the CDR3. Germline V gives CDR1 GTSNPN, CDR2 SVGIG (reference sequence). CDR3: CAWSVHPLSGRVMDTGELFF. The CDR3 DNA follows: TGTGCCTGGAGTGTACACCCCCTATCGGGCAGGGTGATGGACACCGGGGAGCTGTTTTTT.

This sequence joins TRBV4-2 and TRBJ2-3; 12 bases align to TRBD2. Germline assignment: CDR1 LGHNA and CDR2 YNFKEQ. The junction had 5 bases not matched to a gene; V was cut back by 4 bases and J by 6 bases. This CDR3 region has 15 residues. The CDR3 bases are TGTGCCAGCAGCCCTAGCGGGGGGGCTTGGGATACGCAGTATTTT. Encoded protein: CASSPSGGAWDTQYF.

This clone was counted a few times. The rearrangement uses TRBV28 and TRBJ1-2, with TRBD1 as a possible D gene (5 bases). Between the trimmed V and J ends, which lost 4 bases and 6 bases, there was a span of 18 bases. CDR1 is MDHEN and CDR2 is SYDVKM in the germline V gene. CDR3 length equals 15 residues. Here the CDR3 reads CASSWVDEGRDGYTF. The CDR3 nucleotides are TGTGCCAGCAGTTGGGTCGACGAGGGGAGGGATGGCTACACCTTC.

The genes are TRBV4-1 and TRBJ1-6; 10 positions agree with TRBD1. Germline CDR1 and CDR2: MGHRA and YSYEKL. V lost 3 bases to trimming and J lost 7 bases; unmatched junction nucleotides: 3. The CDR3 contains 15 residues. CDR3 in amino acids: CASSHQDRGNSPLHF. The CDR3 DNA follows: TGCGCCAGCAGCCACCAGGACAGGGGGAATTCACCCCTCCACTTT.

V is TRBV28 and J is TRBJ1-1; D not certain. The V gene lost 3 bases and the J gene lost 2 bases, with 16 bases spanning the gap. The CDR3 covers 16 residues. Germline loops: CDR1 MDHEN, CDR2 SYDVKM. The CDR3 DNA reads TGTGCCAGCAGTTTTCCGGGGTATCGAGATAACACTGAAGCTTTCTTT. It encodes CASSFPGYRDNTEAFF.

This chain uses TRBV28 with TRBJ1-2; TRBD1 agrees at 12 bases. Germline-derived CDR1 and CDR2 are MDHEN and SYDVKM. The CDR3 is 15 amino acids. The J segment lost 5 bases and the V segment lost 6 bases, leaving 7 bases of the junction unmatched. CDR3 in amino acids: CASSLPGQGAYGYTF. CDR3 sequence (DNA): TGTGCCAGCAGCCTCCCGGGACAGGGGGCGTATGGCTACACCTTC.

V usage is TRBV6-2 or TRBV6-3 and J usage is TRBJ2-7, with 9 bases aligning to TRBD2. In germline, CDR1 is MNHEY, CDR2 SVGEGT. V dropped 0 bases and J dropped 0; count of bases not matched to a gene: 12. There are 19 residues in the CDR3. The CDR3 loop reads CASSYSGLTSGSASYEQYF. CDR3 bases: TGTGCCAGCAGTTACTCGGGTCTCACTAGCGGGTCCGCCTCCTACGAGCAGTACTTC.

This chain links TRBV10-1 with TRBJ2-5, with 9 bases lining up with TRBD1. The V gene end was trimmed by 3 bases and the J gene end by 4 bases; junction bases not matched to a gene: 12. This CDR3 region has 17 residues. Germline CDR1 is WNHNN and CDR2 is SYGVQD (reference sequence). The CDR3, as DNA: TGCGCCAGCAGTGAAGACTCCGGGACAGGGTTCCGAGAGACCCAGTACTTC. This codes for CASSEDSGTGFRETQYF.

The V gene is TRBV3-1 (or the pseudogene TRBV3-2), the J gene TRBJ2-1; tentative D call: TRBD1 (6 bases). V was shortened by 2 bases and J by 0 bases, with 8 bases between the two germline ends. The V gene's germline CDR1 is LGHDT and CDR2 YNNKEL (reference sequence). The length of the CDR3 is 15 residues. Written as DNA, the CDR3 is TGTGCCAGCAGCCAAATGACAGGCTCCTACAATGAGCAGTTCTTC. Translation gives CASSQMTGSYNEQFF.

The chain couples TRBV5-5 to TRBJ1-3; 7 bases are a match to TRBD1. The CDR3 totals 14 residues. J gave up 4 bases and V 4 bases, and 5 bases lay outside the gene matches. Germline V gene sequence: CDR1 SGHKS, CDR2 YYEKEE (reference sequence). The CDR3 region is CASSLGTAGNTIYF. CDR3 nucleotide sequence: TGTGCCAGCAGCCTCGGGACAGCCGGAAACACCATATATTTT.

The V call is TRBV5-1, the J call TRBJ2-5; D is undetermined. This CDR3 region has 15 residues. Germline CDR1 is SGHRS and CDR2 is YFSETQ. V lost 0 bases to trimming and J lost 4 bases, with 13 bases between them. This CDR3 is CASSLAWSRGETQYF. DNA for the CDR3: TGCGCCAGCAGCTTGGCCTGGTCCCGCGGAGAGACCCAGTACTTC.

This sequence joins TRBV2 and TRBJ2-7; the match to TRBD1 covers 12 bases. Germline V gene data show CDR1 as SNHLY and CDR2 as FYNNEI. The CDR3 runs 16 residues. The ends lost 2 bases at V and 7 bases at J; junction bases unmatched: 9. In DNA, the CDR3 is TGTGCCAGCAGTGAACACCGGGGACAGGGGGCGAAAGAGCAGTACTTC. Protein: CASSEHRGQGAKEQYF.

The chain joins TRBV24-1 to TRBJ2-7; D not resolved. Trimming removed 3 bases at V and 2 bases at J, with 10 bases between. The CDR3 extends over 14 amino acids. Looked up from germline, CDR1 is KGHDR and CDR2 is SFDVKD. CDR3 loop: CATSDVSRAYEQYF. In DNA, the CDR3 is TGTGCCACCAGTGATGTTTCACGGGCCTACGAGCAGTACTTC.

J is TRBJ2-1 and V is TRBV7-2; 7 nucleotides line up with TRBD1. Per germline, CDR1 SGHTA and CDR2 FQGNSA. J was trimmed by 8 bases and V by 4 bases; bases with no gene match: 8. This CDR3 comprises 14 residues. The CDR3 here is CASSSDRDVDEQFF. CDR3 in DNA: TGTGCCAGCAGCTCAGACAGGGACGTCGATGAGCAGTTCTTC.

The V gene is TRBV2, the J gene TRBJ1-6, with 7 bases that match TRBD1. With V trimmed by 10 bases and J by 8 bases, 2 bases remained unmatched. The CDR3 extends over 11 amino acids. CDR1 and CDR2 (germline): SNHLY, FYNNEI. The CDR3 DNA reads TGTGCCACCACAGGGGATTCACCCCTCCACTTT. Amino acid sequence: CATTGDSPLHF.

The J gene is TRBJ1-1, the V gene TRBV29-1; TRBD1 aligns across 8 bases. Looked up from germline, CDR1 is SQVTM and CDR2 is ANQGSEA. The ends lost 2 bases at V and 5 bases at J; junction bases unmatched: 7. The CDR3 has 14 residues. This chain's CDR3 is CSVEPIQGGTEAFF. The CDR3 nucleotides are TGCAGCGTTGAACCCATACAGGGGGGAACTGAAGCTTTCTTT.

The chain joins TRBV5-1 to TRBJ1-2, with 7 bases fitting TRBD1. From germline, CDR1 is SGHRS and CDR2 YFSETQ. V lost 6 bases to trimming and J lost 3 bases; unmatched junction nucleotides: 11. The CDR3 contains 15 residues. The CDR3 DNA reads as TGCGCCAGCAACCAAAACGCAGGGGGAGACTATGGCTACACCTTC. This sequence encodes CASNQNAGGDYGYTF.

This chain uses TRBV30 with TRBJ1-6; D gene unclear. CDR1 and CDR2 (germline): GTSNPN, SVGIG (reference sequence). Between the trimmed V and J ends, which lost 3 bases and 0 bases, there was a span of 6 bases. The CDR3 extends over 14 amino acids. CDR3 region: CAWRGSSYNSPLHF. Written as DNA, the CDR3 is TGTGCCTGGAGGGGCAGCTCCTATAATTCACCCCTCCACTTT.

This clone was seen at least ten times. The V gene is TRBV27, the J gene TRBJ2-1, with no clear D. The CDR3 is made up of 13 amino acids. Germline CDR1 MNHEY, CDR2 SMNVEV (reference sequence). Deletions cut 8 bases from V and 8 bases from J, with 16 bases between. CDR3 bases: TGTGCCAGCGGCCTAATCGGGTTCTATGAGCAGTTCTTC. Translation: CASGLIGFYEQFF.

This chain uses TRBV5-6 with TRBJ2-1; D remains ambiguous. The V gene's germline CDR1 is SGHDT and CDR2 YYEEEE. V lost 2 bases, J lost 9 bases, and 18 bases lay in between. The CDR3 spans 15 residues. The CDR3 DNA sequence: TGTGCCAGCAGCTTCCGGGTCACACCCTTAGGTGAGCAGTTCTTC. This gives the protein CASSFRVTPLGEQFF.

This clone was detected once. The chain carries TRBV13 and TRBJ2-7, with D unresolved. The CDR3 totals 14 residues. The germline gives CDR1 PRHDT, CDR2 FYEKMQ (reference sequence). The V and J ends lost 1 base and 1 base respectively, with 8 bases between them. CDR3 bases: TGTGCCAGCAGCTTAGTATCGGAGTCCTACGAGCAGTACTTC. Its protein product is CASSLVSESYEQYF. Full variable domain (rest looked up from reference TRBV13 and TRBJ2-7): AAGVIQSPRHLIKEKRETATLKCYPIPRHDTVYWYQQGPGQDPQFLISFYEKMQSDKGSIPDRFSAQQFSDYHSELNMSSLELGDSALYFCASSLVSESYEQYFGPGTRLTVT.

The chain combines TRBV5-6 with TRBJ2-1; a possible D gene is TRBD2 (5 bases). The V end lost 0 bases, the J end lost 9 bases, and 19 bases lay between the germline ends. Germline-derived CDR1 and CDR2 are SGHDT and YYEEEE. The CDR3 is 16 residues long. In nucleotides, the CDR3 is TGTGCCAGCAGCTTGGTTGGGCTGCTGGGAGTAAGTGAGCAGTTCTTC. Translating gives CASSLVGLLGVSEQFF. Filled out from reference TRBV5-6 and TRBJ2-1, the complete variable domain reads DAGVTQSPTHLIKTRGQQVTLRCSPKSGHDTVSWYQQALGQGPQFIFQYYEEEERQRGNFPDRFSGHQFPNYSSELNVNALLLGDSALYLCASSLVGLLGVSEQFFGPGTRLTVL.

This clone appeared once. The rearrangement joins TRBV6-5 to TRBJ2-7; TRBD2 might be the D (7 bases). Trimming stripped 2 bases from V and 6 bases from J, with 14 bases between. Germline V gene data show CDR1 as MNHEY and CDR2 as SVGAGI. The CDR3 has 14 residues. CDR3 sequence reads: CASSYGGGQIEQYF. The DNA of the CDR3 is TGTGCCAGCAGTTACGGGGGGGGACAAATCGAGCAGTACTTC.

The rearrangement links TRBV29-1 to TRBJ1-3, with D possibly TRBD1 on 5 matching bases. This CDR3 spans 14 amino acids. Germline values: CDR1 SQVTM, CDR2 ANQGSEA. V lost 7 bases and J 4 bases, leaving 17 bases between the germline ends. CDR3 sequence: CSARVGASGNTIYF. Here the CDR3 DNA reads TGCAGCGCTCGGGTAGGGGCGAGCGGAAACACCATATATTTT.

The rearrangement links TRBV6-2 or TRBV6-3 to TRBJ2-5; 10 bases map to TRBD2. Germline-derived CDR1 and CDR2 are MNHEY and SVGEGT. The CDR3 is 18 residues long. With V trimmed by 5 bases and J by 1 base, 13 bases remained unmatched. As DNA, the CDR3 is TGTGCCAGCAGTCAAACAATTTGGAGCGGGAGGGCCCAAGAGACCCAGTACTTC. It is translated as CASSQTIWSGRAQETQYF.

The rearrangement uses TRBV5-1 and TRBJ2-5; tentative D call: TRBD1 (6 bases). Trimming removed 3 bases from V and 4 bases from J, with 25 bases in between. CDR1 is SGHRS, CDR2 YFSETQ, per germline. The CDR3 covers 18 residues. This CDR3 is CASSSSPRHNRVPETQYF. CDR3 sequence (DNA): TGCGCCAGCAGCTCCTCACCGCGGCATAACAGGGTACCAGAGACCCAGTACTTC.

The CDR3 here is CASSPPQGQGHYEQYF. As DNA, the CDR3 is TGCGCCAGCAGCCCCCCCCAGGGGCAGGGACACTACGAGCAGTACTTC. The chain combines TRBV4-1 with TRBJ2-7, with D possibly matching TRBD1 (6 bases). V was shortened by 4 bases and J by 3 bases, with 19 bases between the two germline ends. This CDR3 is 16 amino acids long. The germline gives CDR1 MGHRA, CDR2 YSYEKL.